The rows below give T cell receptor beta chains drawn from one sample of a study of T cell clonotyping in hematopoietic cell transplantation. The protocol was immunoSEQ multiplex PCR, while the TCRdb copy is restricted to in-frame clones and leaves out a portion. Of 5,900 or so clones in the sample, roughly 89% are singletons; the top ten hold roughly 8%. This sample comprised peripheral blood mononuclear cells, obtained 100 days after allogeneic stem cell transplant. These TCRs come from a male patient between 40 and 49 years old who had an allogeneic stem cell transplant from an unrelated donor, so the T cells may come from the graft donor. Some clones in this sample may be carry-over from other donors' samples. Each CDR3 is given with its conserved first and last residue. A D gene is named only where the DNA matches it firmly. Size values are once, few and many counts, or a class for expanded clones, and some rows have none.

CDR3aa: CASSQETGDYGYTF
CDR3nt: TGCGCCAGCAGCCAAGAAACGGGGGACTATGGCTACACCTTC
j_gene: TRBJ1-2
d_gene: .
abundance: .
v_gene: TRBV4-1

CDR3aa: CSASRAETQYF
CDR3nt: TGCAGTGCTAGTAGAGCGGAGACCCAGTACTTC
j_gene: TRBJ2-5
d_gene: .
abundance: .
v_gene: TRBV20-1

CDR3aa: CASSAPGQFPSPLHF
CDR3nt: TGTGCCAGCAGCGCCCCGGGACAGTTTCCTTCACCCCTCCACTTT
j_gene: TRBJ1-6
d_gene: TRBD1
abundance: .
v_gene: TRBV9

CDR3aa: CAWSFGLNQPQHF
CDR3nt: TGTGCCTGGAGTTTTGGGTTGAATCAGCCCCAGCATTTT
j_gene: TRBJ1-5
d_gene: .
abundance: .
v_gene: TRBV30

CDR3aa: CAWRTTGDSPLHF
CDR3nt: TGTGCCTGGAGAACGACAGGGGATTCACCCCTCCACTTT
j_gene: TRBJ1-6
d_gene: TRBD1
abundance: once
v_gene: TRBV30

CDR3aa: CASSQGGNTQYF
CDR3nt: TGCGCCAGCAGTCAAGGGGGGAATACGCAGTATTTT
j_gene: TRBJ2-3
d_gene: .
abundance: .
v_gene: TRBV5-1

CDR3aa: CSAREGGGYTF
CDR3nt: TGCAGTGCTAGAGAAGGAGGTGGCTACACCTTC
j_gene: TRBJ1-2
d_gene: .
abundance: once
v_gene: TRBV20-1

CDR3aa: CASSVGGDIGNTIYF
CDR3nt: TGTGCCAGCAGCGTAGGAGGGGACATAGGGAACACCATATATTTT
j_gene: TRBJ1-3
d_gene: .
abundance: .
v_gene: TRBV9

CDR3aa: CASKRVGEDNEKLFF
CDR3nt: TGTGCCAGCAAACGGGTAGGGGAAGATAATGAAAAACTGTTTTTT
j_gene: TRBJ1-4
d_gene: .
abundance: .
v_gene: TRBV28

CDR3aa: CASSLGGGAEAFF
CDR3nt: TGTGCCAGCAGTTTGGGAGGAGGGGCTGAAGCTTTCTTT
j_gene: TRBJ1-1
d_gene: .
abundance: .
v_gene: TRBV28

CDR3aa: CASSSPGTGLLGNSPLHF
CDR3nt: TGTGCCAGCAGTTCCCCCGGGACAGGGTTATTAGGTAATTCACCCCTCCACTTT
j_gene: TRBJ1-6
d_gene: TRBD1
abundance: .
v_gene: TRBV28

CDR3aa: CASSQEERNYGYTF
CDR3nt: TGTGCCAGCAGCCAAGAAGAACGAAACTATGGCTACACCTTC
j_gene: TRBJ1-2
d_gene: .
abundance: .
v_gene: TRBV14

CDR3aa: CAWSPPPRLAATYEQYF
CDR3nt: TGTGCCTGGAGTCCACCACCTCGCCTAGCGGCAACCTACGAGCAGTACTTC
j_gene: TRBJ2-7
d_gene: TRBD2
abundance: .
v_gene: TRBV30

CDR3aa: CASSYFGGQETQYF
CDR3nt: TGTGCCAGCAGTTACTTTGGGGGCCAAGAGACCCAGTACTTC
j_gene: TRBJ2-5
d_gene: .
abundance: .
v_gene: TRBV6-5

CDR3aa: CASSPNSNQPQHF
CDR3nt: TGTGCCAGCAGCCCCAACAGCAATCAGCCCCAGCATTTT
j_gene: TRBJ1-5
d_gene: .
abundance: .
v_gene: TRBV7-2

CDR3aa: CASRIGDSGANVLTF
CDR3nt: TGCGCCAGTCGGATAGGGGACTCTGGGGCCAACGTCCTGACTTTC
j_gene: TRBJ2-6
d_gene: .
abundance: .
v_gene: TRBV5-1

CDR3aa: CATSGGAPGELFF
CDR3nt: TGCGCCACCTCAGGGGGTGCCCCCGGGGAGCTGTTTTTT
j_gene: TRBJ2-2
d_gene: TRBD1
abundance: once
v_gene: TRBV10-1

CDR3aa: CASSQNLGGLREKLFF
CDR3nt: TGTGCCAGCAGCCAAAATCTTGGCGGACTTAGAGAAAAACTGTTTTTT
j_gene: TRBJ1-4
d_gene: .
abundance: .
v_gene: TRBV16

CDR3aa: CASSSPDRFNTEAFF
CDR3nt: TGTGCCAGCAGTTCCCCGGACAGGTTTAACACTGAAGCTTTCTTT
j_gene: TRBJ1-1
d_gene: TRBD1
abundance: once
v_gene: TRBV28

CDR3aa: CASSDTLGETQYF
CDR3nt: TGTGCCAGCAGTGACACCCTGGGTGAGACCCAGTACTTC
j_gene: TRBJ2-5
d_gene: .
abundance: .
v_gene: TRBV6-4

CDR3aa: CASSIGGRVDEQYF
CDR3nt: TGTGCCAGTAGTATCGGGGGGCGCGTGGACGAGCAGTACTTC
j_gene: TRBJ2-7
d_gene: .
abundance: .
v_gene: TRBV19

CDR3aa: CAIRQGLDSNQPQHF
CDR3nt: TGTGCCATCAGACAGGGGTTAGATAGCAATCAGCCCCAGCATTTT
j_gene: TRBJ1-5
d_gene: TRBD1
abundance: .
v_gene: TRBV10-3

CDR3aa: CASSRRSGSWLTEAFF
CDR3nt: TGTGCCAGCAGCCGGCGATCAGGGTCTTGGCTCACTGAAGCTTTCTTT
j_gene: TRBJ1-1
d_gene: .
abundance: .
v_gene: TRBV7-3

CDR3aa: CASSVGPDSSYEQYF
CDR3nt: TGTGCCAGCAGCGTAGGGCCTGATTCCTCCTACGAGCAGTACTTC
j_gene: TRBJ2-7
d_gene: .
abundance: .
v_gene: TRBV9

CDR3aa: CASSQVARGLSPLHF
CDR3nt: TGCGCCAGCAGCCAAGTGGCCAGGGGGCTTTCACCCCTCCACTTT
j_gene: TRBJ1-6
d_gene: TRBD1
abundance: .
v_gene: TRBV4-1

CDR3aa: CASSIRTELNTEAFF
CDR3nt: TGTGCCAGCAGCATAAGGACAGAACTGAACACTGAAGCTTTCTTT
j_gene: TRBJ1-1
d_gene: .
abundance: once
v_gene: TRBV28

CDR3aa: CASSRLPGGEGYF
CDR3nt: TGTGCCAGCAGCCGCCTCCCTGGAGGCGAGGGGTACTTC
j_gene: TRBJ2-7
d_gene: .
abundance: .
v_gene: TRBV28

CDR3aa: CAWTTTQTGYYEQYF
CDR3nt: TGTGCCTGGACGACCACTCAGACAGGCTACTACGAGCAGTACTTC
j_gene: TRBJ2-7
d_gene: .
abundance: once
v_gene: TRBV30

CDR3aa: CASSRPGLAGIQETQYF
CDR3nt: TGTGCCAGCAGCCGACCGGGACTAGCGGGGATCCAAGAGACCCAGTACTTC
j_gene: TRBJ2-5
d_gene: TRBD2
abundance: .
v_gene: TRBV7-2

CDR3aa: CAWSPRTAGPQHF
CDR3nt: TGTGCCTGGAGTCCCCGGACAGCCGGGCCCCAGCATTTT
j_gene: TRBJ1-5
d_gene: .
abundance: .
v_gene: TRBV30

CDR3aa: CATPAGSQKFEAFF
CDR3nt: TGTGCCACCCCCGCAGGGTCCCAAAAATTTGAAGCTTTCTTT
j_gene: TRBJ1-1
d_gene: .
abundance: .
v_gene: TRBV19

CDR3aa: CASTVAGTKVYF
CDR3nt: TGTGCCAGCACCGTGGCCGGGACCAAGGTGTACTTC
j_gene: TRBJ2-7
d_gene: .
abundance: .
v_gene: TRBV5-6

CDR3aa: CASSQGGPGSTGELFF
CDR3nt: TGTGCCAGCAGCCAAGGAGGACCTGGGAGCACCGGGGAGCTGTTTTTT
j_gene: TRBJ2-2
d_gene: .
abundance: .
v_gene: TRBV4-2

CDR3aa: CASSVTSALNTEAFF
CDR3nt: TGTGCCAGCAGTGTTACGAGTGCGCTGAACACTGAAGCTTTCTTT
j_gene: TRBJ1-1
d_gene: .
abundance: few
v_gene: TRBV2

CDR3aa: CASSLNSGGVPDTQYF
CDR3nt: TGTGCCAGCAGCTTAAATAGCGGGGGGGTCCCGGATACGCAGTATTTT
j_gene: TRBJ2-3
d_gene: TRBD2
abundance: .
v_gene: TRBV7-2

CDR3aa: CASSSTLGVAPYNEQFF
CDR3nt: TGTGCCAGCAGTTCAACCTTGGGGGTTGCACCCTACAATGAGCAGTTCTTC
j_gene: TRBJ2-1
d_gene: .
abundance: .
v_gene: TRBV27

CDR3aa: CASSLSLDRRNTEAFF
CDR3nt: TGTGCCAGCAGTTTATCCTTGGACAGGAGGAACACTGAAGCTTTCTTT
j_gene: TRBJ1-1
d_gene: TRBD1
abundance: .
v_gene: TRBV28

CDR3aa: CASSRGPASSYGYTF
CDR3nt: TGCGCCAGCAGCCGAGGCCCCGCTAGTTCCTATGGCTACACCTTC
j_gene: TRBJ1-2
d_gene: .
abundance: .
v_gene: TRBV4-3

CDR3aa: CASSYSRIGGSYEQYF
CDR3nt: TGTGCCAGCAGTTACTCGAGGATCGGTGGGTCCTACGAGCAGTACTTC
j_gene: TRBJ2-7
d_gene: .
abundance: .
v_gene: TRBV6-6

CDR3aa: CASSLPPGSEQYF
CDR3nt: TGTGCCAGTAGTCTGCCGCCTGGAAGCGAGCAGTACTTC
j_gene: TRBJ2-7
d_gene: .
abundance: .
v_gene: TRBV19

CDR3aa: CTSSQVRQDSSYEQYF
CDR3nt: TGCACCAGCAGCCAAGTGCGACAGGACAGCTCCTACGAGCAGTACTTC
j_gene: TRBJ2-7
d_gene: .
abundance: .
v_gene: TRBV1

CDR3aa: CASRRTASTDTQYF
CDR3nt: TGTGCCAGCAGGCGGACGGCCAGCACAGATACGCAGTATTTT
j_gene: TRBJ2-3
d_gene: .
abundance: .
v_gene: TRBV6-5

CDR3aa: CAWSPTQVTHTDTQYF
CDR3nt: TGTGCCTGGAGTCCAACCCAGGTGACCCACACAGATACGCAGTATTTT
j_gene: TRBJ2-3
d_gene: .
abundance: .
v_gene: TRBV30

CDR3aa: CARVGGSTEAFF
CDR3nt: TGTGCCCGAGTAGGGGGGAGCACTGAAGCTTTCTTT
j_gene: TRBJ1-1
d_gene: .
abundance: .
v_gene: TRBV30

CDR3aa: CARGRRNSGYTF
CDR3nt: TGTGCCAGGGGGCGCCGAAATTCTGGCTACACCTTC
j_gene: TRBJ1-2
d_gene: .
abundance: .
v_gene: TRBV28

CDR3aa: CALQPGQSYGYTF
CDR3nt: TGTGCCTTACAACCGGGACAGTCTTATGGCTACACCTTC
j_gene: TRBJ1-2
d_gene: TRBD1
abundance: .
v_gene: TRBV30

CDR3aa: CAWGLGGENEKLFF
CDR3nt: TGTGCCTGGGGTCTTGGGGGCGAGAATGAAAAACTGTTTTTT
j_gene: TRBJ1-4
d_gene: .
abundance: .
v_gene: TRBV30

CDR3aa: CASSLPSVNQPQHF
CDR3nt: TGTGCCAGCAGTCTACCCTCCGTCAATCAGCCCCAGCATTTT
j_gene: TRBJ1-5
d_gene: .
abundance: .
v_gene: TRBV28

CDR3aa: CASRTGARDTQYF
CDR3nt: TGCGCCAGCAGAACGGGGGCTAGAGATACGCAGTATTTT
j_gene: TRBJ2-3
d_gene: .
abundance: .
v_gene: TRBV5-1

CDR3aa: CASSPTGQRGTEAFF
CDR3nt: TGTGCCAGCTCACCAACAGGCCAGAGGGGCACTGAAGCTTTCTTT
j_gene: TRBJ1-1
d_gene: .
abundance: .
v_gene: TRBV18

CDR3aa: CAWFTRGYNEQFF
CDR3nt: TGTGCCTGGTTTACCCGGGGATACAATGAGCAGTTCTTC
j_gene: TRBJ2-1
d_gene: .
abundance: .
v_gene: TRBV30

CDR3aa: CASSIDSLGGEQFF
CDR3nt: TGTGCCAGTAGTATCGACAGTTTGGGGGGTGAGCAGTTCTTC
j_gene: TRBJ2-1
d_gene: .
abundance: .
v_gene: TRBV19